This entry lists 9 T cell receptor beta chains sequenced from one sample in a study of long-term antiretroviral therapy in people with HIV. Assay version v3.0 of immunoSEQ was used, and it was run at survey level. Assay used: immunoSEQ multiplex PCR; TCRdb lists only in-frame clones, some missing. The sample lists 9,500 to 15,000 clones; 82% were seen once. This sample comprised unsorted PBMCs, obtained nearly 8.5 years after starting antiretroviral therapy. These receptors were taken from a man in his fifties with HIV.

This clone was recorded only once. The chain recombines TRBV7-8 with TRBJ1-4; no reliable D call. Trimming removed 0 bases from V and 1 base from J, with 9 bases in between. Looked up from germline, CDR1 is SGHVS and CDR2 is FQNEAQ. This CDR3 has 16 residues. CDR3 amino acids: CASSLALGETNEKLFF. CDR3 coding DNA: TGTGCCAGCAGCTTAGCGTTGGGTGAAACTAATGAAAAACTGTTTTTT.

This clone was seen only once. The chain has TRBV4-1 and TRBJ2-7; 9 nucleotides line up with TRBD2. The length of the CDR3 is 15 residues. The junction had 6 bases not matched to a gene; V was cut back by 3 bases and J by 3 bases. Per the germline V gene, CDR1 is MGHRA and CDR2 is YSYEKL. This chain's CDR3 is CASSHLAGALYEQYF. The CDR3 DNA is TGCGCCAGCAGCCATTTAGCGGGGGCCCTCTACGAGCAGTACTTC.

The genes are TRBV19 and TRBJ1-4, with TRBD1 matching over 7 bases. Unmatched junction bases numbered 3, after V lost 5 bases and J lost 3 bases. CDR1 is LNHDA and CDR2 is SQIVND in the germline V gene (reference sequence). The CDR3 covers 14 residues. Written as DNA, the CDR3 is TGTGCCAGTAGTGCCGGGACAGCTAATGAAAAACTGTTTTTT. Its translation: CASSAGTANEKLFF.

V is TRBV18 and J is TRBJ2-1; D is possibly TRBD1 (6 bases). Germline V gives CDR1 KGHSH, CDR2 LQKENI. This CDR3 region has 15 residues. V lost 3 bases to trimming and J lost 6 bases, with 15 bases between them. The CDR3 coding sequence is TGTGCCAGCTCACCCAGGGGCGCGTGGGGCAATGAGCAGTTCTTC. Protein sequence: CASSPRGAWGNEQFF.

This clone has a handful of counts. The genes are TRBV7-9 and TRBJ2-2; D ambiguous. Germline V lookup: CDR1 SEHNR, CDR2 FQNEAQ (reference sequence). The CDR3 is 15 residues long. V shed 5 bases and J shed 4 bases, with 14 bases lying between them. DNA for the CDR3: TGTGCCAGCAGCGCCTGGAACCCAGCCACCGGGGAGCTGTTTTTT. Translating it yields CASSAWNPATGELFF.

This rearrangement joins TRBV11-3 to TRBJ2-1; 8 bases match TRBD2. The CDR3 totals 16 residues. With V trimmed by 4 bases and J by 0 bases, 5 bases remained unmatched. Per the germline V gene, CDR1 is SGHNT and CDR2 is YENEEA. CDR3 in DNA: TGTGCCAGCAGCTCCGGGGGGGGGCCCTCCTACAATGAGCAGTTCTTC. Its protein is CASSSGGGPSYNEQFF.

The chain recombines TRBV7-9 with TRBJ1-3; D gene ambiguous. V lost 2 bases to trimming and J lost 1 base, with 3 bases between them. The CDR3 is made up of 13 amino acids. Per germline, CDR1 SEHNR and CDR2 FQNEAQ (reference sequence). The CDR3 nucleotides are TGTGCCAGCAGCTTATATTCTGGAAACACCATATATTTT. Translation: CASSLYSGNTIYF.

The chain couples TRBV2 to TRBJ1-4; the match to TRBD1 covers 7 bases. V was clipped by 5 bases and J by 8 bases; unmatched bases: 11. This CDR3 has 15 residues. Germline CDR1 SNHLY, CDR2 FYNNEI. CDR3 nucleotides: TGTGCCAGCAGTCCAATTGACAGGGAGAGGGAAAAACTGTTTTTT. This codes for CASSPIDREREKLFF.

This clone appeared a few times. The rearrangement joins TRBV10-2 to TRBJ2-7; 7 nucleotides line up with TRBD2. Germline loops: CDR1 WSHSY, CDR2 SAAADI. The CDR3 runs 13 residues. The V gene end was trimmed by 7 bases and the J gene end by 3 bases; junction bases not matched to a gene: 6. CDR3 in DNA: TGCGCCAGCAAGGGAGGGGCGGTCTACGAGCAGTACTTC. Its protein product is CASKGGAVYEQYF.